The 27 T cell receptor beta chains given below trace back to one sample, sequenced in a study of blood T cell repertoires in COVID-19. Clones were read by immunoSEQ multiplex PCR, and TCRdb kept only the in-frame ones, dropping some. The profile shows approximately 92,000 clones, 80% of them singletons. The specimen was peripheral blood. The receptors originated from a middle-aged man who had recovered from COVID-19.

This clone was seen a handful of times. The V gene is TRBV5-1, the J gene TRBJ2-1; D possibly corresponds to TRBD2 (6 bases). Between the trimmed V and J ends, which lost 2 bases and 0 bases, there was a span of 15 bases. CDR1 and CDR2 (germline): SGHRS, YFSETQ. The CDR3 has 17 residues. The CDR3 is CASSFSERAYSYNEQFF. CDR3 nucleotides: TGCGCCAGCAGCTTTTCGGAGCGGGCTTACTCCTACAATGAGCAGTTCTTC.

The rearrangement joins TRBV28 to TRBJ1-6, with a possible D match to TRBD1 (6 bases). The V end lost 5 bases, the J end lost 14 bases, and 19 bases lay between the germline ends. Germline lookup yields CDR1 MDHEN and CDR2 SYDVKM. The CDR3 runs 14 residues. The CDR3, as DNA: TGTGCCAGCAGTCCCGACAGGATCAACAGGGCCCTCCACTTT. Translation: CASSPDRINRALHF.

This clone appeared once. The rearrangement joins TRBV5-1 to TRBJ1-2; TRBD1 is a possible D gene (6 bases). The CDR3 has 14 amino acids. V was pared by 0 bases and J by 6 bases, with 12 bases between. The germline gives CDR1 SGHRS, CDR2 YFSETQ. CDR3 protein: CASSLDRASDGYTF. The CDR3 DNA reads as TGCGCCAGCAGCTTGGACAGGGCTTCCGATGGCTACACCTTC. The whole variable domain, filled in from reference TRBV5-1 and TRBJ1-2, reads KAGVTQTPRYLIKTRGQQVTLSCSPISGHRSVSWYQQTPGQGLQFLFEYFSETQRNKGNFPGRFSGRQFSNSRSEMNVSTLELGDSALYLCASSLDRASDGYTFGSGTRLTVV.

CDR3 nucleotides: TGTGCCATCAGACTACGGGACAGGGAGGACAATGAGCAGTTCTTC. This sequence encodes CAIRLRDREDNEQFF. The gene calls are TRBV10-3 and TRBJ2-1, with 9 bases that match TRBD1. CDR3 length: 15 residues. Per germline, CDR1 ENHRY and CDR2 SYGVKD. Losses at the gene ends were 6 bases for V and 5 bases for J; bases not matched to a gene: 8.

The chain joins TRBV7-9 to TRBJ2-5; 8 bases align to TRBD1. CDR3 size: 14 residues. Looked up from germline, CDR1 is SEHNR and CDR2 is FQNEAQ (reference sequence). Trimming took 4 bases from V and 5 from J; bases not matched to a gene: 6. The CDR3 nucleotides read TGTGCCAGCAGCTCCCGGACAGGGACGGAGACCCAGTACTTC. The encoded protein is CASSSRTGTETQYF.

The chain recombines TRBV11-1 with TRBJ2-7; TRBD2 might be the D (6 bases). Germline assignment: CDR1 SGHAT and CDR2 FQDESV (reference sequence). V was trimmed by 2 bases and J by 2 bases, leaving 13 bases between them. The CDR3 extends over 15 amino acids. The CDR3 DNA is TGTGCCAGCAGCTTATTATCCGGCGGGACCTACGAGCAGTACTTC. Its translation is CASSLLSGGTYEQYF.

The gene calls are TRBV6-5 and TRBJ2-5; no definite D call. The germline V gene has CDR1 MNHEY and CDR2 SVGAGI. The CDR3 is 11 residues long. CDR3 sequence (DNA): TGTGCGTCGAGGCTTCAAGAGACCCAGTACTTC. This gives the protein CASRLQETQYF.

V is TRBV18 and J is TRBJ2-7, with 11 bases lining up with TRBD2. The CDR3 spans 15 residues. The V and J ends lost 3 bases and 5 bases, in that order; junction bases with no gene match: 6. CDR1 KGHSH and CDR2 LQKENI come from the germline V gene. CDR3: CASSPISSGGNEQYF. The CDR3 DNA reads as TGTGCCAGCTCACCGATATCTAGCGGGGGGAACGAGCAGTACTTC.

J is TRBJ1-5 and V is TRBV11-2, with D tentatively TRBD1 (5 bases). Trimming removed 4 bases at V and 1 base at J, with 11 bases between. The germline V gene encodes CDR1 SGHAT and CDR2 FQNNGV. The CDR3 contains 15 residues. The CDR3 region has the DNA TGTGCCAGCAGCTGGGGTGGGGGGAGCAATCAGCCCCAGCATTTT. Translation: CASSWGGGSNQPQHF.

On this clone: The junction shows a germline mismatch at one end, possibly a read error. This chain joins TRBV27 and TRBJ2-7, with D perhaps matching TRBD1 (5 bases). The CDR3 extends over 14 amino acids. Germline values: CDR1 MNHEY, CDR2 SMNVEV (reference sequence). The CDR3 here is CASRLFRDTYEQYF. The CDR3 bases are TGTGCCAGCAGGTTATTCAGGGATACCTACGAGCAGTACTTC.

The J gene is TRBJ2-7, the V gene TRBV6-2 or TRBV6-3, with 7 nucleotides matching TRBD2. The V and J ends lost 2 bases and 1 base, in that order; junction bases with no gene match: 8. Germline V gives CDR1 MNHEY, CDR2 SVGEGT. The CDR3 runs 16 residues. CDR3 protein: CASSYGPSGGSYEQYF. The CDR3 DNA reads as TGTGCCAGCAGTTACGGGCCTAGCGGAGGATCCTACGAGCAGTACTTC.

This clone appeared a few times. The chain has TRBV6-5 and TRBJ1-4; 8 bases match TRBD1. J was trimmed by 7 bases and V by 6 bases; bases with no gene match: 10. The CDR3 is made up of 15 amino acids. The germline CDR1 and CDR2 sequences are MNHEY and SVGAGI. CDR3 sequence: CASSDGQGKAEKLFF. As DNA, the CDR3 is TGTGCCAGCAGCGACGGACAGGGAAAGGCTGAAAAACTGTTTTTT.

The chain uses TRBV6-1 and TRBJ1-5; 7 nucleotides align to TRBD1. Losses at the gene ends were 3 bases for V and 7 bases for J; bases not matched to a gene: 3. This CDR3 is 13 amino acids long. The germline V gene has CDR1 MNHNS and CDR2 SASEGT. CDR3 DNA: TGTGCCAGCAGTGATAACAGGGGACAGCCCCAGCATTTT. It codes for CASSDNRGQPQHF.

This chain connects TRBV2 to TRBJ1-5; no clear D gene. The germline V and J ends were trimmed by 5 bases and 0 bases, with 8 bases remaining between them. The V gene's germline CDR1 is SNHLY and CDR2 FYNNEI. The CDR3 is made up of 14 amino acids. CDR3 DNA sequence: TGTGCCAGCAGTTCCTCTTATAGCAATCAGCCCCAGCATTTT. It yields the protein CASSSSYSNQPQHF.

This clone was seen a handful of times. V is TRBV19 and J is TRBJ2-7, with D possibly TRBD1 on 5 matching bases. The germline V gene encodes CDR1 LNHDA and CDR2 SQIVND (reference sequence). V was trimmed by 5 bases and J by 6 bases, leaving 11 bases between them. This CDR3 spans 12 amino acids. The CDR3 sequence: CASSPRQSEQYF. The CDR3 DNA reads as TGTGCCAGTAGTCCCCGACAGTCCGAGCAGTACTTC. The variable domain in full, completed from reference TRBV19 and TRBJ2-7, reads DGGITQSPKYLFRKEGQNVTLSCEQNLNHDAMYWYRQDPGQGLRLIYYSQIVNDFQKGDIAEGYSVSREKKESFPLTVTSAQKNPTAFYLCASSPRQSEQYFGPGTRLTVT.

The V and J genes are TRBV9 and TRBJ2-7; D call uncertain. The CDR3 is 14 residues long. Germline values: CDR1 SGDLS, CDR2 YYNGEE. The V and J ends lost 0 bases and 4 bases respectively, with 11 bases between them. The CDR3 region has the DNA TGTGCCAGCAGCGTAGACAGTACCCCTTACGAGCAGTACTTC. This sequence encodes CASSVDSTPYEQYF.

The chain combines TRBV18 with TRBJ2-1; D possibly corresponds to TRBD1 (5 bases). Germline CDR1 KGHSH, CDR2 LQKENI. CDR3 length: 15 amino acids. With 3 bases removed from V and 8 bases from J, the gap between germline ends came to 17 bases. For the CDR3, the DNA is TGTGCCAGCTCACCCCCCCAGGGTTTCAAATATGAGCAGTTCTTC. Amino acid sequence: CASSPPQGFKYEQFF. Together with reference TRBV18 and TRBJ2-1, the CDR3 gives the full variable domain: NAGVMQNPRHLVRRRGQEARLRCSPMKGHSHVYWYRQLPEEGLKFMVYLQKENIIDESGMPKERFSAEFPKEGPSILRIQQVVRGDSAAYFCASSPPQGFKYEQFFGPGTRLTVL.

This clone was detected many times. V and J are TRBV6-4 and TRBJ2-3; TRBD2 agrees at 7 bases. The J segment lost 1 base and the V segment lost 2 bases, leaving 3 bases of the junction unmatched. Per germline, CDR1 MRHNA and CDR2 SNTAGT. The CDR3 is 15 amino acids. CDR3 residues: CASSDTAGGTDTQYF. CDR3 nucleotides: TGTGCCAGCAGTGACACGGCGGGAGGCACAGATACGCAGTATTTT.

The chain employs TRBV19 and TRBJ1-1; 9 bases align to TRBD1. The CDR3 spans 15 residues. Per germline, CDR1 LNHDA and CDR2 SQIVND (reference sequence). With 5 bases clipped from V and 5 bases from J, the junction kept 9 bases outside the gene matches. As DNA, the CDR3 is TGTGCCAGTAGTCCGGGGACAGGGAGGTATACTGAAGCTTTCTTT. Residues: CASSPGTGRYTEAFF.

This chain connects TRBV7-3 to TRBJ2-7; 11 nucleotides match TRBD2. The CDR3 extends over 15 amino acids. CDR1 is SGHTA, CDR2 FQGTGA, per germline. V shed 2 bases, J shed 3 bases, and the junction held 3 bases outside the gene matches. CDR3 sequence: CASSLAGTSGYEQYF. CDR3 sequence (DNA): TGTGCCAGCAGCTTAGCCGGGACTAGCGGCTACGAGCAGTACTTC.

The V and J genes are TRBV2 and TRBJ1-5; 8 nucleotides agree with TRBD1. CDR3 length: 15 residues. CDR1 is SNHLY, CDR2 FYNNEI, per germline. V lost 6 bases and J lost 2; bases outside the gene matches: 6. The CDR3 sequence is CASRGDRGGNQPQHF. CDR3 coding DNA: TGTGCCAGCAGAGGCGACAGGGGCGGCAATCAGCCCCAGCATTTT.

The chain couples TRBV5-1 to TRBJ2-7; 7 nucleotides match TRBD1. Germline CDR1 reads SGHRS; CDR2 reads YFSETQ. CDR3 length: 14 residues. J was trimmed by 6 bases and V by 4 bases; bases with no gene match: 10. This CDR3 is CASSQGQVTLEQYF. DNA for the CDR3: TGCGCCAGCAGCCAAGGACAGGTTACCCTCGAGCAGTACTTC.

J is TRBJ2-2 and V is TRBV2, with 7 bases identical to TRBD2. This CDR3 comprises 13 residues. CDR1 and CDR2 from the germline V gene are SNHLY and FYNNEI. With V trimmed by 8 bases and J by 5 bases, 5 bases remained unmatched. This CDR3 is CASGLDSTGELFF. CDR3 DNA sequence: TGTGCCAGCGGACTAGACTCTACCGGGGAGCTGTTTTTT.

This clone was observed a few times. This chain connects TRBV12-5 to TRBJ2-1; unclear D gene. The CDR3 has 12 amino acids. Germline-derived CDR1 and CDR2 are LGHNT and FRNRAP. V was clipped by 1 base and J by 9 bases, with 7 bases between them. The DNA of the CDR3 is TGTGCTAGTGGTTTGGGAGCTAGTGAGCAGTTCTTC. This encodes CASGLGASEQFF.

The rearrangement links TRBV19 to TRBJ1-2; D is uncertain. Germline V gives CDR1 LNHDA, CDR2 SQIVND (reference sequence). The CDR3 is 12 residues long. The V gene lost 3 bases and the J gene lost 8 bases, with 10 bases spanning the gap. The CDR3 nucleotides are TGTGCCAGTAGTATGATCGGGATCGGCTACACCTTC. Translating gives CASSMIGIGYTF.

V and J are TRBV10-3 and TRBJ1-5; perhaps TRBD1 as D (5 bases). Germline-derived CDR1 and CDR2 are ENHRY and SYGVKD. CDR3 length: 14 residues. The V and J ends lost 5 bases and 1 base respectively, with 9 bases between them. CDR3 in amino acids: CAISPQGSNQPQHF. The CDR3 DNA follows: TGTGCCATCAGTCCTCAGGGAAGCAATCAGCCCCAGCATTTT.

The chain is built from TRBV5-1 and TRBJ2-5, with TRBD2 matching over 13 bases. With V trimmed by 4 bases and J by 2 bases, 2 bases remained unmatched. The CDR3 extends over 15 amino acids. Germline assignment: CDR1 SGHRS and CDR2 YFSETQ. CDR3 in amino acids: CASSQGLAGQETQYF. The CDR3 coding sequence is TGCGCCAGCAGCCAGGGACTAGCGGGACAAGAGACCCAGTACTTC. The full variable domain, rest sourced from reference TRBV5-1 and TRBJ2-5, is KAGVTQTPRYLIKTRGQQVTLSCSPISGHRSVSWYQQTPGQGLQFLFEYFSETQRNKGNFPGRFSGRQFSNSRSEMNVSTLELGDSALYLCASSQGLAGQETQYFGPGTRLLVL.